The 10 T cell receptor beta chains given below trace back to one sample, sequenced in a study of cytomegalovirus exposure and HLA in healthy donors. The study ran its PCR with 60 Vbeta and 13 Jbeta primers. TCRdb keeps only in-frame clones here, not all; method: immunoSEQ multiplex PCR. The sample has some 90,000 clones, 78% seen once; the top ten hold about 3.5%. Material for sequencing was PBMCs. The receptors derive from a woman aged 40 to 50 in good health and CMV-seronegative.

The chain recombines TRBV19 with TRBJ2-2, with 7 positions matching TRBD1. V was pared by 7 bases and J by 5 bases, with 7 bases of the junction left unmatched. Germline V lookup: CDR1 LNHDA, CDR2 SQIVND (reference sequence). The CDR3 loop spans 14 amino acids. CDR3 sequence (DNA): TGTGCCAGTACCCAGGGGGTTTATACCGGGGAGCTGTTTTTT. Its protein product is CASTQGVYTGELFF.

The CDR3 DNA reads as TGTGCCAGCAGGAGGGGGCAGGGCAGTTGCGAGCAGTACTTC. As protein: CASRRGQGSCEQYF. This chain joins TRBV25-1 and TRBJ2-7, with 7 nucleotides matching TRBD1. From germline, CDR1 is MGHDK and CDR2 SYGVNS. This CDR3 is built from 14 residues. After removal of 6 bases from V and 6 bases from J, the junction contained 11 bases not matched to a gene.

CDR3 in DNA: TGTGCCAGCAGCTACACAAGTTATACGCAGTATTTT. Protein sequence: CASSYTSYTQYF. This sequence joins TRBV14 and TRBJ2-3; D unclear. The CDR3 consists of 12 residues. Per germline, CDR1 SGHDN and CDR2 FVKESK. V dropped 5 bases and J dropped 7 bases, with 10 bases sitting between them.

This clone appeared a few times. This chain uses TRBV28 with TRBJ1-5, with TRBD1 matching over 12 bases. With V trimmed by 1 base and J by 0 bases, 13 bases remained unmatched. The CDR3 is made up of 21 amino acids. The germline V gene encodes CDR1 MDHEN and CDR2 SYDVKM. The CDR3 region is CASSLLVGDRGPLYSNQPQHF. DNA of the CDR3: TGTGCCAGCAGTTTATTAGTGGGGGACAGGGGGCCCCTATATAGCAATCAGCCCCAGCATTTT.

This clone was detected once. The CDR3 sequence: CASSERTRGTGELFF. CDR3 sequence (DNA): TGTGCCAGCAGTGAAAGAACCAGAGGGACCGGGGAGCTGTTTTTT. The chain employs TRBV7-2 and TRBJ2-2; maybe TRBD2 (5 bases). The length of the CDR3 is 15 residues. CDR1 is SGHTA and CDR2 is FQGNSA in the germline V gene. Trimming took 6 bases from V and 5 from J, leaving 16 bases between them.

This clone was seen a few times. The chain combines TRBV6-1 with TRBJ2-1, with 13 nucleotides matching TRBD2. Germline V gives CDR1 MNHNS, CDR2 SASEGT. The V and J ends lost 2 bases and 5 bases, in that order; junction bases with no gene match: 3. The CDR3 spans 16 residues. The CDR3 nucleotides are TGTGCCAGCAGTGAACCTGGGACTAGCGGGGACAATGAGCAGTTCTTC. Translation: CASSEPGTSGDNEQFF.

The J gene is TRBJ1-1, the V gene TRBV5-1, with D possibly matching TRBD1 (5 bases). Germline lookup yields CDR1 SGHRS and CDR2 YFSETQ. Trimming took off 1 base at V and 3 bases at J, with 13 bases between the two ends. The CDR3 runs to 15 residues. CDR3 loop: CASSLRVGDDTEAFF. The CDR3 nucleotides are TGCGCCAGCAGCTTGAGAGTAGGGGATGACACTGAAGCTTTCTTT.

V and J are TRBV4-1 and TRBJ1-2, with 12 bases matching TRBD1. V gave up 5 bases and J gave up 6 bases; unmatched junction bases: 4. CDR1 is MGHRA, CDR2 YSYEKL, per germline. This CDR3 contains 14 residues. The CDR3 here is CASSWDRGPNGYTF. The DNA of the CDR3 is TGCGCCAGCAGCTGGGACAGGGGGCCAAATGGCTACACCTTC.

The genes are TRBV28 and TRBJ2-2, with TRBD2 matching over 13 bases. The V gene end was trimmed by 6 bases and the J gene end by 7 bases; junction bases not matched to a gene: 14. The CDR3 covers 18 residues. Germline loops: CDR1 MDHEN, CDR2 SYDVKM. CDR3 sequence: CASSSVGLAGDGGGELFF. For the CDR3, the DNA is TGTGCCAGCAGCTCAGTCGGACTAGCGGGAGACGGGGGCGGGGAGCTGTTTTTT.

The J gene is TRBJ2-5, the V gene TRBV6-6; 10 bases match TRBD2. The CDR3 covers 13 residues. V trimming: 10 bases; J trimming: 4 bases; junction bases outside the gene matches: 6. From germline, CDR1 is MNHNY and CDR2 SVGAGI (reference sequence). The CDR3 coding sequence is TGTGCCATCCGAGCGGGAGGGCTAGAGACCCAGTACTTC. Protein sequence: CAIRAGGLETQYF.